The 12 T cell receptor beta chains in this list originate from one sample, sequenced in a study of T cell clonotyping in hematopoietic cell transplantation. Here immunoSEQ multiplex PCR was the method, and the copy in TCRdb shows in-frame clones only, minus some. The sample lists 15,000 to 20,000 clones; under 90% were seen once. Sequencing was performed on PBMCs, taken 100 days after allogeneic stem cell transplant. The receptors were gathered from a male patient over 55 who had an allogeneic stem cell transplant from a related donor, so the T cells may come from the graft donor. Some clones in this sample may be carry-over from other donors' samples.

This chain links TRBV28 with TRBJ1-4; D remains ambiguous. Looked up from germline, CDR1 is MDHEN and CDR2 is SYDVKM. Trimming removed 3 bases at V and 6 bases at J, with 20 bases between. The CDR3 contains 17 residues. The CDR3 is CASSFIGPPGRDEKLFF. In DNA form, the CDR3 reads TGTGCCAGCAGTTTTATTGGGCCTCCGGGTAGAGATGAAAAACTGTTTTTT.

The chain joins TRBV11-3 to TRBJ2-5, with 16 bases matching TRBD2. There are 18 residues in the CDR3. Germline V lookup: CDR1 SGHNT, CDR2 YENEEA. V was pared by 5 bases and J by 5 bases, with 11 bases of the junction left unmatched. The CDR3, as DNA: TGTGCCAGCAGCCCGGGACTAGCGGGGGGGGCCGACAAGGAGACCCAGTACTTC. It encodes CASSPGLAGGADKETQYF.

This clone has only one observation. The genes are TRBV27 and TRBJ2-2; 10 nucleotides match TRBD1. The ends lost 5 bases at V and 7 bases at J; junction bases unmatched: 1. Germline CDR1 is MNHEY and CDR2 is SMNVEV (reference sequence). CDR3 length: 13 residues. The CDR3 loop is CASSDRGHGELFF. In DNA form, the CDR3 reads TGTGCCAGCAGTGACAGGGGGCACGGGGAGCTGTTTTTT.

The chain employs TRBV5-4 and TRBJ2-5, with 12 bases aligning to TRBD1. V lost 3 bases and J lost 5; bases outside the gene matches: 8. The CDR3 extends over 16 amino acids. Germline CDR1 SGHNT, CDR2 YYREEE (reference sequence). The CDR3 sequence: CASSWDRGRSGETQYF. CDR3 in DNA: TGTGCCAGCAGCTGGGACAGGGGGCGATCGGGGGAGACCCAGTACTTC.

The rearrangement uses TRBV19 and TRBJ2-1; D is perhaps TRBD1 (6 bases). The CDR3 is made up of 15 amino acids. The ends were cut back, 6 bases at V and 9 bases at J, with 21 bases in the middle. Germline values: CDR1 LNHDA, CDR2 SQIVND (reference sequence). Here the CDR3 reads CASSPPGFQGGEQFF. CDR3 coding DNA: TGTGCCAGTAGCCCCCCGGGGTTCCAAGGGGGTGAGCAGTTCTTC.

The rearrangement joins TRBV6-4 to TRBJ1-1, with D possibly matching TRBD1 (5 bases). The germline V gene has CDR1 MRHNA and CDR2 SNTAGT. Deletions cut 9 bases from V and 2 bases from J, with 10 bases between. This CDR3 is 12 amino acids long. CDR3 sequence (DNA): TGTGCCAGACCAAGGGGCAACACTGAAGCTTTCTTT. This gives the protein CARPRGNTEAFF.

The chain joins TRBV10-3 to TRBJ2-1; the match to TRBD1 covers 7 bases. The length of the CDR3 is 13 residues. Germline values: CDR1 ENHRY, CDR2 SYGVKD. J gave up 8 bases and V 3 bases, and 4 bases lay outside the gene matches. CDR3 amino acids: CAISDDRDDEQFF. The CDR3 bases are TGTGCCATCAGTGACGACAGGGACGATGAGCAGTTCTTC.

About this clone itself: The same CDR3 also results from other DNA sequences found in this sample. The gene calls are TRBV7-2 and TRBJ1-5; D is uncertain. CDR1 is SGHTA, CDR2 FQGNSA, per germline. Trimming removed 6 bases from V and 4 bases from J, with 10 bases in between. This CDR3 contains 13 residues. This CDR3 reads CASSSDGNQPQHF. CDR3 sequence (DNA): TGTGCCAGCAGTTCAGACGGGAATCAGCCCCAGCATTTT.

J is TRBJ2-7 and V is TRBV6-1; D possibly uses TRBD1 or TRBD2 (6 bases each). CDR1 and CDR2 (germline): MNHNS, SASEGT. V dropped 3 bases and J dropped 2 bases, with 14 bases sitting between them. The CDR3 is made up of 15 amino acids. The CDR3 reads CASSDMWGAAYEQYF. Written as DNA, the CDR3 is TGTGCCAGCAGTGACATGTGGGGGGCAGCCTACGAGCAGTACTTC.

The chain employs TRBV23-1 and TRBJ1-2; tentative D call: TRBD1 (5 bases). TRBV23-1 is filed as an ORF, its function uncertain. V was clipped by 3 bases and J by 4 bases, with 12 bases between them. The CDR3 loop spans 14 amino acids. CDR3 in DNA: TGCGCCAGCAGTCAGGAGGGGCGCACCTATGGCTACACCTTC. Its translation: CASSQEGRTYGYTF.

This clone appeared a few times. This chain uses TRBV29-1 with TRBJ1-1; D perhaps matches TRBD1 (6 bases). Trimming removed 6 bases from V and 8 bases from J, with 16 bases in between. The CDR3 contains 12 residues. Looked up from germline, CDR1 is SQVTM and CDR2 is ANQGSEA. The chain's CDR3 is CSVRLDRTEAFF. The CDR3 DNA is TGCAGCGTGAGACTTGACAGGACGGAAGCTTTCTTT.

The gene calls are TRBV7-3 and TRBJ2-3; D call uncertain. Germline V CDR1 and CDR2: SGHTA, FQGTGA. With 0 bases removed from V and 1 base from J, the gap between germline ends came to 8 bases. The CDR3 consists of 15 residues. CDR3 in amino acids: CASSLTPEGTDTQYF. CDR3 DNA: TGTGCCAGCAGCTTAACACCAGAGGGCACAGATACGCAGTATTTT.